A selection of T cell receptor beta chains follows, all from one sample in a study of cytomegalovirus exposure and HLA in healthy donors. Here immunoSEQ multiplex PCR was the method, and the copy in TCRdb shows in-frame clones only, minus some. The sample has about 160,000 clones, 95% to 96% seen once. Sample: PBMCs. These receptors came from a woman in her late teens or twenties in good health and CMV-seronegative. The CDR3 runs from the conserved cysteine through the conserved F or W. The order of the fields is clone size, D gene, V gene, J gene, CDR3 protein. D genes are given only for firm matches. Rows give clone size only sometimes, using once, few, many, or a class for an expanded clone.

NA	NA	TRBV7-9	TRBJ2-7	CASSPEPVPGVLYF
NA	TRBD2	TRBV7-9	TRBJ2-7	CASMAGGLGAYEQYF
once	NA	TRBV13	TRBJ2-3	CASTVGGGTDTQYF
NA	TRBD1	TRBV7-6	TRBJ2-5	CASSTHRGQETQYF
NA	TRBD1	TRBV6-5	TRBJ2-4	CASRRLTGAKNIQYF
NA	TRBD1	TRBV5-6	TRBJ1-1	CASSLRGRMNTEAFF
NA	TRBD1	TRBV5-1	TRBJ2-5	CASSLGHRGLVETQYF
NA	TRBD2	TRBV9	TRBJ2-1	CASSGTSGIYGGEQFF
NA	NA	TRBV21-1	TRBJ2-7	CASSSRTHEQYF
once	TRBD1	TRBV10-3	TRBJ2-3	CASWTGLATATQYF
once	TRBD1	TRBV7-2	TRBJ1-1	CASSLRYLSGTGATEAFF
once	NA	TRBV6-4	TRBJ2-1	CASSVLLTNEQFF
NA	TRBD1	TRBV7-2	TRBJ1-6	CASSSTGAIGSPLHF
NA	NA	TRBV6-6	TRBJ1-6	CASRLQGLDSPLHF
NA	NA	TRBV6-6	TRBJ2-7	CASREGKSEYEQYF
NA	NA	TRBV12-5	TRBJ2-6	CASGLVTLLSGANVLTF
NA	TRBD1	TRBV7-3	TRBJ2-3	CASSPRPTGADTQYF
NA	TRBD2	TRBV9	TRBJ2-7	CASSAVGGGVEQYF
NA	TRBD1	TRBV19	TRBJ1-1	CASSTGTDWNEAFF
NA	NA	TRBV6-1	TRBJ1-4	CASSEFRGPGEKLFF
NA	TRBD1	TRBV7-7	TRBJ2-5	CASSSQGAVGTQYF
NA	TRBD1	TRBV27	TRBJ2-7	CASREGTGGYEQYF
once	NA	TRBV19	TRBJ2-1	CASSISWRGTYYNEQFF
NA	TRBD2	TRBV19	TRBJ2-7	CASSHLSPGGSYEQYF
NA	TRBD1	TRBV19	TRBJ2-2	CASRDRTPNTGELFF
NA	TRBD1	TRBV7-9	TRBJ1-2	CASSSLKDRGYGYTF
once	TRBD1	TRBV19	TRBJ1-2	CASSWTGVYGYTF
NA	TRBD2	TRBV18	TRBJ2-2	CASSQLSGGLNTGELFF
NA	NA	TRBV27	TRBJ1-1	CASSKTLVETEAFF
NA	NA	TRBV5-1	TRBJ2-2	CASTSNTGELFF
NA	NA	TRBV7-6	TRBJ2-2	CASSRSGFTNTGELFF
NA	NA	TRBV11-2	TRBJ1-2	CASSLDIFQQGWGYGYTF
NA	NA	TRBV5-4	TRBJ2-3	CASSSRGSTDTQYF
NA	NA	TRBV15	TRBJ2-3	CATSRGGAKDTQYF
once	TRBD2	TRBV10-3	TRBJ2-7	CAISERETSGDYEQYF
NA	NA	TRBV7-8	TRBJ1-3	CASSLEWRTTGNTIYF
NA	TRBD1	TRBV6-6	TRBJ1-2	CASSYLQGAGGYTF
NA	TRBD1	TRBV19	TRBJ2-7	CASSNNRGRTPYEQYF
NA	NA	TRBV15	TRBJ2-1	CATSRDREVSNEQFF
NA	NA	TRBV6-4	TRBJ2-5	CARNGADSQETQYF
NA	TRBD2	TRBV7-3	TRBJ2-3	CASSPGLAGGTDTQYF
once	NA	TRBV11-1	TRBJ2-7	CASRVSRNAGSYEQYF
NA	NA	TRBV4-3	TRBJ1-2	CASSLTLRGEGGYTF
NA	NA	TRBV4-1	TRBJ1-2	CASSPRPIGVGYGYTF
NA	TRBD1	TRBV4-1	TRBJ1-3	CASSQLGTGPLSGNTIYF
once	NA	TRBV9	TRBJ2-1	CASSVADYLGNEQFF
NA	TRBD2	TRBV7-8	TRBJ2-5	CASSLGAGEQETQYF
NA	NA	TRBV6-5	TRBJ1-1	CASSYSKQGWGTEAFF
NA	NA	TRBV7-2	TRBJ1-2	CASSLMGPGANYGYTF